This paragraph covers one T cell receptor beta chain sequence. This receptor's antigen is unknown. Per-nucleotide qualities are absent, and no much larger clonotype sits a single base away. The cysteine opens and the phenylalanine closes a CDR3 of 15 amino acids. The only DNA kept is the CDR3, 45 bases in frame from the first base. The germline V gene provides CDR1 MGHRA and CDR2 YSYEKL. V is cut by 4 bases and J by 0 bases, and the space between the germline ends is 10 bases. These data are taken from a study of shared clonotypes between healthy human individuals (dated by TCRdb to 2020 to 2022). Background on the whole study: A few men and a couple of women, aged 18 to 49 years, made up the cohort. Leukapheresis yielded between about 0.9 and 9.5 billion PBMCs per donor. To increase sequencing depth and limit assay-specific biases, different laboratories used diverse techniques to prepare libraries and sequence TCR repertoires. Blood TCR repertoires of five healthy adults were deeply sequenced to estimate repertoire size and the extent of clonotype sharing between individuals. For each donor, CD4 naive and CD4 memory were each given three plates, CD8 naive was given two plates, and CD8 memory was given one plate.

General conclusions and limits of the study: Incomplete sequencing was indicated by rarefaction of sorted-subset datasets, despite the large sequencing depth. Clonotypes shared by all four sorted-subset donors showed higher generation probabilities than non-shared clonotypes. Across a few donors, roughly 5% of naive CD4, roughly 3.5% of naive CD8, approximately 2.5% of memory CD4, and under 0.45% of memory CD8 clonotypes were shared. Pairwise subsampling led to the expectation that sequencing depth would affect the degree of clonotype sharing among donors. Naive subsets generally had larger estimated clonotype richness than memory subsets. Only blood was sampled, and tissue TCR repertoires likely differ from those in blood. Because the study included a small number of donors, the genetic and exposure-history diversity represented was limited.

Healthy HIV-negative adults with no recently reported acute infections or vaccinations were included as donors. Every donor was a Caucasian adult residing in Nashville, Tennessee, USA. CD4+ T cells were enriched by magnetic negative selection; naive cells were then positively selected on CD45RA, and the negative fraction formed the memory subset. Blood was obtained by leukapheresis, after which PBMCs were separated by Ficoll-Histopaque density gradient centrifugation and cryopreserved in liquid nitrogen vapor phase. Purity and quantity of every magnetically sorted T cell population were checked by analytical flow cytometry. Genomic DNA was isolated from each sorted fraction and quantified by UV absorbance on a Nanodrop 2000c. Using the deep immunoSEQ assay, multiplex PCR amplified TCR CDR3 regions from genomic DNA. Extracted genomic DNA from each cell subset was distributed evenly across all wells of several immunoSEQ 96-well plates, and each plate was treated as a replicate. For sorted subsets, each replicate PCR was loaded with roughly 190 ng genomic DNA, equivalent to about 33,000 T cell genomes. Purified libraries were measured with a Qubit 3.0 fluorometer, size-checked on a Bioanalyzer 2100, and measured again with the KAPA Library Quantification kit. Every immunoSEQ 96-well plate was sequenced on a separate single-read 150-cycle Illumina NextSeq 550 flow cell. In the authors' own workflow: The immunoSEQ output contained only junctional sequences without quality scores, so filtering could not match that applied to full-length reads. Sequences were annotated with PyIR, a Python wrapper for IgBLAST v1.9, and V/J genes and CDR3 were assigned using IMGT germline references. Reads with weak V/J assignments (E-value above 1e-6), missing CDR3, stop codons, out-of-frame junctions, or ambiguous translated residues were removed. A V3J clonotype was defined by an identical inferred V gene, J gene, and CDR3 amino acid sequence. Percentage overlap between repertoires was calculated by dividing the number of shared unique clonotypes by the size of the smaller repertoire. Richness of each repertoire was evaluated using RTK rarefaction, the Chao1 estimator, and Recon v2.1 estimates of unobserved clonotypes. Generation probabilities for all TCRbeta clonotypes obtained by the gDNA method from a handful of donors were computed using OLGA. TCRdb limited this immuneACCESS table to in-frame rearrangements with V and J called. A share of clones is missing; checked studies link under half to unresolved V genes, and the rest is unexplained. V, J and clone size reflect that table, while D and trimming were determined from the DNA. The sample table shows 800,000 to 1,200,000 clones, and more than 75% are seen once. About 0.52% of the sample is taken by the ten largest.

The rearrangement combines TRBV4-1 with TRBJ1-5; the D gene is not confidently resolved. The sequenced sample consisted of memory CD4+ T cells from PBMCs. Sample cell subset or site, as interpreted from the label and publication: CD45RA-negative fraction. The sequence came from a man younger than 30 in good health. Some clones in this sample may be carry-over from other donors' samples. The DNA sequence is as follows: TGCGCCAGCAGCCTAGGGTCCAATAGCAATCAGCCCCAGCATTTT. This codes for CASSLGSNSNQPQHF.